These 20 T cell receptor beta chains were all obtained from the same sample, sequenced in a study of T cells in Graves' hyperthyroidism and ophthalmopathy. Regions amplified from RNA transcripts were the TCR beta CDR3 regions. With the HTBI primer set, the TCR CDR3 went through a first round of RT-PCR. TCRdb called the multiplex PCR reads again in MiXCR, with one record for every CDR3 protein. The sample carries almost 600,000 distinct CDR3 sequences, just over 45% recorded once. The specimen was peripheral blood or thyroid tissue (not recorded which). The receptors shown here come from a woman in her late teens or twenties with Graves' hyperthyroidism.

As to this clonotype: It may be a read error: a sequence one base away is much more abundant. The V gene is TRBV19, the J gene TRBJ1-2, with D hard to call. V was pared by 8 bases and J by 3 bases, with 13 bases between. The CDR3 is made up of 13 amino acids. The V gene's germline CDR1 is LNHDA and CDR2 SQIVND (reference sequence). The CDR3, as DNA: TGTGCCAGTCGGGCATTTGCCGACTATGGCTACACCTTC. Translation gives CASRAFADYGYTF.

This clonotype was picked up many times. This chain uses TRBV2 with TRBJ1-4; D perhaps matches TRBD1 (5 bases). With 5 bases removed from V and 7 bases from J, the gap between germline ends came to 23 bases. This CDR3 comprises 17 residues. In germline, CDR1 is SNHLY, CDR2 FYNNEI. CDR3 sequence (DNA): TGTGCCAGCAGTCTCGGTGGGACGACTGAGGGAGGTGAAAAACTGTTTTTT. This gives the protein CASSLGGTTEGGEKLFF.

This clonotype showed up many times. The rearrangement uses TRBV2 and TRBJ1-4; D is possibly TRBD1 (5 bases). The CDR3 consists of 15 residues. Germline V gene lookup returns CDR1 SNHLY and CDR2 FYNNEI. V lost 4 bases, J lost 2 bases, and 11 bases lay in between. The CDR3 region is CASSGGRGTNEKLFF. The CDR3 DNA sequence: TGTGCCAGCAGTGGAGGGCGGGGGACTAATGAAAAACTGTTTTTT.

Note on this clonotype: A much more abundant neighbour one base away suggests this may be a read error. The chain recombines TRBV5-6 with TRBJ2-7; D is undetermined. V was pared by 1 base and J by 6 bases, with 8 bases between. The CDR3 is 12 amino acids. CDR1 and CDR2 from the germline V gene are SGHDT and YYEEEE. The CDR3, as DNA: TGTGCCAGCAGCTTGATTGACTGCGAGCAGTACTTC. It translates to CASSLIDCEQYF.

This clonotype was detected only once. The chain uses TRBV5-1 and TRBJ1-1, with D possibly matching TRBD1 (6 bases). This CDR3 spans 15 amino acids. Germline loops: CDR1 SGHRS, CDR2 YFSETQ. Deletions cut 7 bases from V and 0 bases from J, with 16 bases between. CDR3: CASSPVNRVNTEAFF. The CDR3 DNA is TGCGCCAGCTCACCTGTAAACAGGGTGAACACTGAAGCTTTCTTT.

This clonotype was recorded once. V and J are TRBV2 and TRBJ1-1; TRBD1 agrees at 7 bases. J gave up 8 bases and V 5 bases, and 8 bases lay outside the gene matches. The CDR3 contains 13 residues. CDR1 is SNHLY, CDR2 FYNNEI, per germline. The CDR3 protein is CASSSGTGEEAFF. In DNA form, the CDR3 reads TGTGCCAGCAGTAGTGGTACAGGGGAAGAAGCTTTCTTT. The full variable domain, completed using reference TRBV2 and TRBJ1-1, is EPEVTQTPSHQVTQMGQEVILRCVPISNHLYFYWYRQILGQKVEFLVSFYNNEISEKSEIFDDQFSVERPDGSNFTLKIRSTKLEDSAMYFCASSSGTGEEAFFGQGTRLTVV.

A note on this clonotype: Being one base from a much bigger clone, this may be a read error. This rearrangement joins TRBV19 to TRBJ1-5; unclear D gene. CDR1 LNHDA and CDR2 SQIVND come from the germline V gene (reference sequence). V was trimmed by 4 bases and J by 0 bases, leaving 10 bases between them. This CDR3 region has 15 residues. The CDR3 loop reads CASSRAGYSNQPQHF. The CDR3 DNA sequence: TGTGCCAGTAGTAGAGCGGGGTATAGCAATCAGCCCCAGCATTTT.

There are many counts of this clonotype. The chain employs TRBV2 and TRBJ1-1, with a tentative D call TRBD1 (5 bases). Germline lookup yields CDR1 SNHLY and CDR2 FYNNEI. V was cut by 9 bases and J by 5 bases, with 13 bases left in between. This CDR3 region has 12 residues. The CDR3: CARRQGLTEAFF. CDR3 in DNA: TGTGCCAGAAGGCAGGGTTTGACTGAAGCTTTCTTT.

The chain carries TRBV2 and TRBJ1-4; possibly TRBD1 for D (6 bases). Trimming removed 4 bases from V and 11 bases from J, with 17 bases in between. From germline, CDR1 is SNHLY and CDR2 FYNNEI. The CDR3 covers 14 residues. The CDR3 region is CASSGRQEPLKLFF. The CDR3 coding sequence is TGTGCCAGCAGTGGGAGACAGGAACCGCTCAAACTGTTTTTT.

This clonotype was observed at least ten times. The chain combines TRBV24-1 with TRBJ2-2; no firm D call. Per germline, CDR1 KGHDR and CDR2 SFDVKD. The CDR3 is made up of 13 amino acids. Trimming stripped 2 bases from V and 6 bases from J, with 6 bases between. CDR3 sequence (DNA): TGTGCCACCAGTGATTCGGAGTCCGGGGAGCTGTTTTTT. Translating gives CATSDSESGELFF.

The CDR3 here is CSVQDRGRYTEAFF. CDR3 bases: TGCAGCGTTCAGGACAGGGGGCGGTACACTGAAGCTTTCTTT. This sequence joins TRBV29-1 and TRBJ1-1, with TRBD1 matching 11 bases. This CDR3 comprises 14 residues. Germline trimming cut 5 bases from V and 3 bases from J; bases unmatched to any gene: 5. The germline gives CDR1 SQVTM, CDR2 ANQGSEA.

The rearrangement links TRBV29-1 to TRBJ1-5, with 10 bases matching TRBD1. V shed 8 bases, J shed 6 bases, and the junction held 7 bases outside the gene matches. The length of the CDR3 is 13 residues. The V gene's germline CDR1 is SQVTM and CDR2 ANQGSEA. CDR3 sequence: CSQDRDRGQPQHF. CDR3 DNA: TGCAGCCAAGACCGGGACAGGGGTCAGCCCCAGCATTTT.

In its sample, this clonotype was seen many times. The CDR3 DNA sequence: TGCAGCGCTAGACAGGGCGGCGGCTACACCTTC. Residues: CSARQGGGYTF. J is TRBJ1-2 and V is TRBV29-1; 7 bases are shared with TRBD1. Germline values: CDR1 SQVTM, CDR2 ANQGSEA. The CDR3 runs to 11 residues. The ends lost 7 bases at V and 8 bases at J; junction bases unmatched: 7.

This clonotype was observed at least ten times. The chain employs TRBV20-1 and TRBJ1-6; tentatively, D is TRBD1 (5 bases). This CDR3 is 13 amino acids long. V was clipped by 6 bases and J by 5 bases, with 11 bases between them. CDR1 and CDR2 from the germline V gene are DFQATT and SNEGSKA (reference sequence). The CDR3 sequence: CSATRGDNSPLHF. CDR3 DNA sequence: TGCAGTGCCACGCGAGGGGATAATTCACCCCTCCACTTT.

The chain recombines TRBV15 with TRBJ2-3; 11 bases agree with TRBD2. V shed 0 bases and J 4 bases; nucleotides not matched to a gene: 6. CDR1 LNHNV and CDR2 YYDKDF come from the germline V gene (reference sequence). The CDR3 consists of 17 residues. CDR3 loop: CATSRDLAGGLSDTQYF. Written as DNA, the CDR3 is TGTGCCACCAGCAGAGACCTAGCGGGAGGATTGTCAGATACGCAGTATTTT.

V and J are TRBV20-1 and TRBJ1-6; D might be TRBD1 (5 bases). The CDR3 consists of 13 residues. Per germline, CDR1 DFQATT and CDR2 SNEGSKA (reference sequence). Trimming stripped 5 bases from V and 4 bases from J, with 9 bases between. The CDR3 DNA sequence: TGCAGTGCTTTGGACATATATAATTCACCCCTCCACTTT. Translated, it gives CSALDIYNSPLHF.

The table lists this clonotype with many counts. CDR3: CSAREGTSGTGELFF. The CDR3 nucleotides read TGCAGTGCTAGAGAAGGGACTAGCGGGACCGGGGAGCTGTTTTTT. The chain is built from TRBV20-1 and TRBJ2-2; 12 bases map to TRBD2. CDR1 and CDR2 (germline): DFQATT, SNEGSKA (reference sequence). Trimming cost V 0 bases and J 5 bases; bases outside gene matches: 1. The CDR3 spans 15 residues.

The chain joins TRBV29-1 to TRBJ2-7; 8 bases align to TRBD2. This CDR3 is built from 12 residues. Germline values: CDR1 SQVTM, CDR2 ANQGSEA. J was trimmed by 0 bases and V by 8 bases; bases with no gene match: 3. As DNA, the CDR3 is TGCAGCCTACTAGCGGCCTCCTACGAGCAGTACTTC. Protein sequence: CSLLAASYEQYF.

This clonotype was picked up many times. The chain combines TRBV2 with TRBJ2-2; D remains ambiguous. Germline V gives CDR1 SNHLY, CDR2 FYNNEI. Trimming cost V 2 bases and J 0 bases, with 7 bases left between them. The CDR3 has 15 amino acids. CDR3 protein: CASSERRTNTGELFF. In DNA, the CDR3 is TGTGCCAGCAGTGAAAGGCGAACGAACACCGGGGAGCTGTTTTTT.

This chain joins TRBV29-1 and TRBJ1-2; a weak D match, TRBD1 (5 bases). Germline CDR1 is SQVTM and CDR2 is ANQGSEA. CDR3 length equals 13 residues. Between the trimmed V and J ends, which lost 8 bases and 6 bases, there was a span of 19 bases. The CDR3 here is CSLVPGALDGYTF. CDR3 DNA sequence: TGCAGCTTAGTTCCCGGGGCACTTGATGGCTACACCTTC.